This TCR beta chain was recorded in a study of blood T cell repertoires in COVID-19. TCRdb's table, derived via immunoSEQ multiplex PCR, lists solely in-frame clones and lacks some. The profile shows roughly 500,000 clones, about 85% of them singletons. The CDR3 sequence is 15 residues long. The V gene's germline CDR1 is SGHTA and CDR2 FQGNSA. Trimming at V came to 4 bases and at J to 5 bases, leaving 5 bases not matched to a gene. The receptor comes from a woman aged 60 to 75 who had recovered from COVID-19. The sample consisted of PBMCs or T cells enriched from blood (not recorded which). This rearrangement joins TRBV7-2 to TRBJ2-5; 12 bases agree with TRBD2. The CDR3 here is CASSSSGGGFETQYF. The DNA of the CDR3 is TGTGCCAGCAGCTCTAGCGGGGGGGGTTTTGAGACCCAGTACTTC.